Listed below are T cell receptor beta chains from one sample, sequenced in a study of early T cells in non-severe SARS-CoV-2 infection. Using its own MiXCR run on the 5' RACE reads, TCRdb lists one record per CDR3 protein. The sample has around 25,000 distinct CDR3 sequences; about 4% are singletons. Sequencing used whole blood. These TCRs come from an adult who was a healthcare worker with PCR-confirmed SARS-CoV-2 infection or an uninfected control (not recorded which). Each CDR3 is given with its conserved first and last residue. D genes are given only for firm matches. Only part of the rows carry a size: once, few, many, or a class if the clone is expanded.

j_call: TRBJ2-7; v_call: TRBV20-1; clone_size: many; d_call: TRBD2; cdr3_nt: TGCAGTGCTAGACTGGGCGGGAGTGGTAGAGAGCAGTACTTC; cdr3_aa: CSARLGGSGREQYF
j_call: TRBJ2-1; v_call: TRBV11-1; clone_size: many; d_call: TRBD2; cdr3_nt: TGTGCCAGCAGCCGGGGACTAGCGGGAAACGATGAGCAGTTCTTC; cdr3_aa: CASSRGLAGNDEQFF
j_call: TRBJ1-5; v_call: TRBV4-2; clone_size: many; d_call: NA; cdr3_nt: TGTGCCAGCAGCCAAGGAGGTGTTCGGCAGCCCCAGCATTTT; cdr3_aa: CASSQGGVRQPQHF
j_call: TRBJ2-1; v_call: TRBV9; clone_size: few; d_call: NA; cdr3_nt: TGTGCCAGCAGCGTAGCGGGGGAGCAGTTCTTC; cdr3_aa: CASSVAGEQFF
j_call: TRBJ2-5; v_call: TRBV11-2; clone_size: many; d_call: TRBD1; cdr3_nt: TGTGCCAGCAGCAATCCACGGACAGGGGGCGCAGAGACCCAGTACTTC; cdr3_aa: CASSNPRTGGAETQYF
j_call: TRBJ2-7; v_call: TRBV2; clone_size: NA; d_call: TRBD1; cdr3_nt: TGTGCCAGCAGGATCTCGGGACAGGGCCTCTACGAGCAGTACTTC; cdr3_aa: CASRISGQGLYEQYF
j_call: TRBJ2-7; v_call: TRBV19; clone_size: few; d_call: TRBD1; cdr3_nt: TGTGCCAGTAGTTTGGACAGGTGGTCCTACGAGCAGTACTTC; cdr3_aa: CASSLDRWSYEQYF
j_call: TRBJ1-1; v_call: TRBV29-1; clone_size: many; d_call: NA; cdr3_nt: TGCAGCGTTGGCAGGGGCGGTACTGAAGCTTTCTTT; cdr3_aa: CSVGRGGTEAFF
j_call: TRBJ2-7; v_call: TRBV20-1; clone_size: NA; d_call: TRBD2; cdr3_nt: TGCAGTGCCCCAGCGGGAGGTATTGGGAACGAGCAGTACTTC; cdr3_aa: CSAPAGGIGNEQYF
j_call: TRBJ2-3; v_call: TRBV12-3/TRBV12-4; clone_size: many; d_call: NA; cdr3_nt: TGTGCCAGCAGTCCCGGGACCAGGGCAACAAGGGATACGCAGTATTTT; cdr3_aa: CASSPGTRATRDTQYF
j_call: TRBJ1-2; v_call: TRBV12-3/TRBV12-4; clone_size: many; d_call: NA; cdr3_nt: TGTGCCAGCAGTTTAGAGAACTATGGCTACACCTTC; cdr3_aa: CASSLENYGYTF
j_call: TRBJ2-5; v_call: TRBV12-3/TRBV12-4; clone_size: NA; d_call: NA; cdr3_nt: TGTGCCAGCACCGCCGGCGGGTTGGGGAGAGAGACCCAGTACTTC; cdr3_aa: CASTAGGLGRETQYF
j_call: TRBJ2-3; v_call: TRBV25-1; clone_size: many; d_call: TRBD2; cdr3_nt: TGTGCCAGCAGGGAGCGGGAGGGTGATACGCAGTATTTT; cdr3_aa: CASREREGDTQYF
j_call: TRBJ2-1; v_call: TRBV11-2; clone_size: many; d_call: NA; cdr3_nt: TGTGCCAGCAGCTTAGAACTTCGGGGGCAGGGTCGCGAGCAGTTCTTC; cdr3_aa: CASSLELRGQGREQFF
j_call: TRBJ2-4; v_call: TRBV6-5; clone_size: few; d_call: NA; cdr3_nt: TGTGCCAGCAGTTACTCGATGGAGCGAAGCAAAAACATTCAGTACTTC; cdr3_aa: CASSYSMERSKNIQYF
j_call: TRBJ2-3; v_call: TRBV12-3/TRBV12-4; clone_size: many; d_call: TRBD2; cdr3_nt: TGTGCCAGCAGTTCATTAGCGGGAGTGAGAGATACGCAGTATTTT; cdr3_aa: CASSSLAGVRDTQYF
j_call: TRBJ2-7; v_call: TRBV20-1; clone_size: many; d_call: NA; cdr3_nt: TGCAGTGCTAGAGATTGGGGGGGCCCACGCTCCTACGAGCAGTACTTC; cdr3_aa: CSARDWGGPRSYEQYF
j_call: TRBJ2-3; v_call: TRBV28; clone_size: NA; d_call: NA; cdr3_nt: TGTGCCAGCAGTTTCGATGAGGGACGGGTTAGCACAGATACGCAGTATTTT; cdr3_aa: CASSFDEGRVSTDTQYF
j_call: TRBJ2-1; v_call: TRBV18; clone_size: many; d_call: TRBD2; cdr3_nt: TGTGCCAGCTCACGACTAGCGGGAGGCCGTGAGGGGGGGAATGAGCAGTTCTTC; cdr3_aa: CASSRLAGGREGGNEQFF
j_call: TRBJ1-1; v_call: TRBV28; clone_size: many; d_call: TRBD1; cdr3_nt: TGTGCCAGCAGAGTACAGGGGGCGTTGCCTGAAGCTTTCTTT; cdr3_aa: CASRVQGALPEAFF
j_call: TRBJ2-7; v_call: TRBV5-1; clone_size: few; d_call: NA; cdr3_nt: TGCGCCAGCACCCGGGGCGGGGACTACGAGCAGTACTTC; cdr3_aa: CASTRGGDYEQYF
j_call: TRBJ2-7; v_call: TRBV7-9; clone_size: many; d_call: TRBD2; cdr3_nt: TGTGCCAGCAGCTGGGGGGGTCCTACCTACGAGCAGTACTTC; cdr3_aa: CASSWGGPTYEQYF
j_call: TRBJ2-1; v_call: TRBV28; clone_size: NA; d_call: TRBD2; cdr3_nt: TGTGCCAGCAGTTTTCGGGGACTAGCGCACTACAATGAGCAGTTCTTC; cdr3_aa: CASSFRGLAHYNEQFF
j_call: TRBJ1-4; v_call: TRBV7-9; clone_size: many; d_call: NA; cdr3_nt: TGTGCCAGCAGCTTACAGGGACGAAATGAAAAACTGTTTTTT; cdr3_aa: CASSLQGRNEKLFF
j_call: TRBJ2-1; v_call: TRBV6-4; clone_size: NA; d_call: NA; cdr3_nt: TGTGCCAGCAGTGGTCGGGGATACTCCTACAATGAGCAGTTCTTC; cdr3_aa: CASSGRGYSYNEQFF
j_call: TRBJ2-1; v_call: TRBV7-6; clone_size: many; d_call: TRBD2; cdr3_nt: TGTGCCAGCAGCGGAGCGGGGGGGGACAATGAGCAGTTCTTC; cdr3_aa: CASSGAGGDNEQFF
j_call: TRBJ1-2; v_call: TRBV20-1; clone_size: many; d_call: NA; cdr3_nt: TGCAGTGCTAGGAATGACGGAAACTATGGCTACACCTTC; cdr3_aa: CSARNDGNYGYTF
j_call: TRBJ2-1; v_call: TRBV10-3; clone_size: many; d_call: TRBD2; cdr3_nt: TGTGCCATCAGTGTAGGGACTAGCGAAAACAATGAGCAGTTCTTC; cdr3_aa: CAISVGTSENNEQFF